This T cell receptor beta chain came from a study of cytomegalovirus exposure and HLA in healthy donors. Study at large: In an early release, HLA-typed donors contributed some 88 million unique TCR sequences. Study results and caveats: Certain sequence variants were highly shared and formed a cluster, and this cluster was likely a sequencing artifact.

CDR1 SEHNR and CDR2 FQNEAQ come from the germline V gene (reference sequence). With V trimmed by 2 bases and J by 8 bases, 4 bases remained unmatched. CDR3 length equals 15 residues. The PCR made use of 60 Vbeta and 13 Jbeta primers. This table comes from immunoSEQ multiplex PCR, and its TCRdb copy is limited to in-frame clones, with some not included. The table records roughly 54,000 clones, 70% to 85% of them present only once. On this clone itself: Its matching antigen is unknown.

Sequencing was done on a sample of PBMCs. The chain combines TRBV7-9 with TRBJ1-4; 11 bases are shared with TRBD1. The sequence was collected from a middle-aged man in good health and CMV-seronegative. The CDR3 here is CASSLTGTGGEKLFF. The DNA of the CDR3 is TGTGCCAGCAGCTTAACCGGGACAGGGGGAGAAAAACTGTTTTTT.